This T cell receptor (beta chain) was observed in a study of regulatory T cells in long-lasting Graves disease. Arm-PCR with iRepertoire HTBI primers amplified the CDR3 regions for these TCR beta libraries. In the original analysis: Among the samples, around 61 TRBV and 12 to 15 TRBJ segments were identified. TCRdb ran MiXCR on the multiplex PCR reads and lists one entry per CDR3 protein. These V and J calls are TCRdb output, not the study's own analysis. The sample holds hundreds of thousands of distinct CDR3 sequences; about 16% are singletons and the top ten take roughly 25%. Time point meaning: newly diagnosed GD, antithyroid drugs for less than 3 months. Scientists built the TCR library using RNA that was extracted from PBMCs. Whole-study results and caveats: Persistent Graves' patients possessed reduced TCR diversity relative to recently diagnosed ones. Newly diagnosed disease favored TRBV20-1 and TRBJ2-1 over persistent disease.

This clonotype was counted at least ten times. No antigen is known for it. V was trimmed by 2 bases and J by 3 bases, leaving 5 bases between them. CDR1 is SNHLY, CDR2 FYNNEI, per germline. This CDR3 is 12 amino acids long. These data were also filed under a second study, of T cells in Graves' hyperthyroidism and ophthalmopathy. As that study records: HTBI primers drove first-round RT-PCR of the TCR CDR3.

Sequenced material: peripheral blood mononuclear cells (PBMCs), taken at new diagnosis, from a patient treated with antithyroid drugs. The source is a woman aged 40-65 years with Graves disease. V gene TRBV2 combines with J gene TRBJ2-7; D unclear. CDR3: CASSETYYEQYF. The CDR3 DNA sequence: TGTGCCAGCAGTGAAACTTACTACGAGCAGTACTTC. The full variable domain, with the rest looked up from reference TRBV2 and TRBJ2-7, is EPEVTQTPSHQVTQMGQEVILRCVPISNHLYFYWYRQILGQKVEFLVSFYNNEISEKSEIFDDQFSVERPDGSNFTLKIRSTKLEDSAMYFCASSETYYEQYFGPGTRLTVT.